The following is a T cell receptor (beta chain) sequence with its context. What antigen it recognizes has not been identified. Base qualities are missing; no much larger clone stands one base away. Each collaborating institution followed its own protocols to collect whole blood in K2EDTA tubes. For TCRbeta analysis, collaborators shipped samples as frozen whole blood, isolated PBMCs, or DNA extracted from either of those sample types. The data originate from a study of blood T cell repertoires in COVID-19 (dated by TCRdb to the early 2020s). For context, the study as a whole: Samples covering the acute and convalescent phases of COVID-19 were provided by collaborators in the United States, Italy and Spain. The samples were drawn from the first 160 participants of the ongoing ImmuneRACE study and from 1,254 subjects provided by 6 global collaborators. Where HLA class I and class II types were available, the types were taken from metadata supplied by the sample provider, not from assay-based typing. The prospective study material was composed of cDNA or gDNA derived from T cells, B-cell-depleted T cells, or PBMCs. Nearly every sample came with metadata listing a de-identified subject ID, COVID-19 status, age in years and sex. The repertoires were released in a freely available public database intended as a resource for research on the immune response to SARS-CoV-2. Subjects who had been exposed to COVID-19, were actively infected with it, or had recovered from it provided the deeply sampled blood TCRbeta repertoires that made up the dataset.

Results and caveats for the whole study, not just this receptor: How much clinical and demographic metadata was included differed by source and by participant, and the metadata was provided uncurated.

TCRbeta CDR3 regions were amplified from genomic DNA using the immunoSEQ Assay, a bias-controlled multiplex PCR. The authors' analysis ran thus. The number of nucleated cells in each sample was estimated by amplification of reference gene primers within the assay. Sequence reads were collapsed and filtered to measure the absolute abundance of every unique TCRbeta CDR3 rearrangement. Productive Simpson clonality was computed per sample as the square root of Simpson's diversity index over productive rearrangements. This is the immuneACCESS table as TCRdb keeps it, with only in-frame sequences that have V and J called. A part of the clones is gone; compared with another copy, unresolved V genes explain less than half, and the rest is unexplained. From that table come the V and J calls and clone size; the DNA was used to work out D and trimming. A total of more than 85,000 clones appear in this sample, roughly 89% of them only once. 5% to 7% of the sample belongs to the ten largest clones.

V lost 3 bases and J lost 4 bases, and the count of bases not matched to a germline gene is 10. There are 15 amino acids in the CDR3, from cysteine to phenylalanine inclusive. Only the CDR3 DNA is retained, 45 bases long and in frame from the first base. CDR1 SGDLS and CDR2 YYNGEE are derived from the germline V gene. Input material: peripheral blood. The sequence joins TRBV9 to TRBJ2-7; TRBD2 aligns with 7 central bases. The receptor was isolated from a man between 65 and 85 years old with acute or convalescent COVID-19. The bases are TGTGCCAGCAGCGGAGGGGACTATACGACTTACGAGCAGTACTTC. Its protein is CASSGGDYTTYEQYF.